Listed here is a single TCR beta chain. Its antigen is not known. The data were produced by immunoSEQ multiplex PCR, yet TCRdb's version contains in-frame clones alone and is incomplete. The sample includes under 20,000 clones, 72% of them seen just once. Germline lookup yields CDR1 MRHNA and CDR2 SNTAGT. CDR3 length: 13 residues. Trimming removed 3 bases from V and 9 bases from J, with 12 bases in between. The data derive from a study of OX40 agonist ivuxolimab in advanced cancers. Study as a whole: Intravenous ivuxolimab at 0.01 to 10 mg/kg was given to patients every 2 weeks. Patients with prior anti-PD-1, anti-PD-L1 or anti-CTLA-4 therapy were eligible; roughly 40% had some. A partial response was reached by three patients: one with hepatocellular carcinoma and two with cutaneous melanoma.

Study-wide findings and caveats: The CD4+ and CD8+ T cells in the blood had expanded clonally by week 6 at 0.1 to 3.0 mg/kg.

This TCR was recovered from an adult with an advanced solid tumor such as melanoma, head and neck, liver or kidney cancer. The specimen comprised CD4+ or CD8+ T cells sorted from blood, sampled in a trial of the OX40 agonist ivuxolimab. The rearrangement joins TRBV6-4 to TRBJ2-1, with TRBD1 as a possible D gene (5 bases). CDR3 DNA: TGTGCCAGCAGTGAGAGTTGGGGCGGTGAGCAGTTCTTC. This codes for CASSESWGGEQFF.